The rows below give T cell receptor beta chains drawn from one sample of a study of OX40 agonist ivuxolimab in advanced cancers. The table came from immunoSEQ multiplex PCR; TCRdb's copy has only in-frame clones and leaves some out. Among 65,000 to 95,000 clones listed, 80% to 90% were seen once. The sequenced sample was CD4+ or CD8+ T cells sorted from blood, obtained in a trial of the OX40 agonist ivuxolimab. These receptors came from an adult with an advanced solid tumor such as melanoma, head and neck, liver or kidney cancer. CDR3s include the opening cysteine and the closing phenylalanine or tryptophan. D genes are given only for firm matches. The size field is filled for only some rows; it gives once, few, many or a size class.

CDR3 length: 14
D gene: TRBD1
J gene: TRBJ1-5
V gene: TRBV5-1
clone size: -
CDR3 DNA: TGCGCCAGCAGCCCCGGACAGGGGCGTCAGCCCCAGCATTTT
CDR3 protein: CASSPGQGRQPQHF

CDR3 length: 14
D gene: -
J gene: TRBJ2-7
V gene: TRBV7-6
clone size: -
CDR3 DNA: TGTGCCAGCAGCCCGGACGGATTTCCCTACGAGCAGTACTTC
CDR3 protein: CASSPDGFPYEQYF

CDR3 length: 13
D gene: -
J gene: TRBJ1-5
V gene: TRBV7-2
clone size: -
CDR3 DNA: TGTGCCAGCAGCTTACAGGAGAATCAGCCCCAGCATTTT
CDR3 protein: CASSLQENQPQHF

CDR3 length: 14
D gene: -
J gene: TRBJ1-2
V gene: TRBV7-9
clone size: -
CDR3 DNA: TGTGCCAGCAGCTTAGGCGGGGAGCTCTATGGCTACACCTTC
CDR3 protein: CASSLGGELYGYTF

CDR3 length: 11
D gene: -
J gene: TRBJ2-3
V gene: TRBV6-6
clone size: few
CDR3 DNA: TGTGCCAGCAGCCACGGGGGTACGCAGTATTTT
CDR3 protein: CASSHGGTQYF

CDR3 length: 13
D gene: -
J gene: TRBJ2-7
V gene: TRBV11-2
clone size: -
CDR3 DNA: TGTGCCAGCAGCTTGGCCCAAATTAGCGAGCAGTACTTC
CDR3 protein: CASSLAQISEQYF

CDR3 length: 14
D gene: -
J gene: TRBJ2-7
V gene: TRBV21-1
clone size: -
CDR3 DNA: TGTGCCAGCAGCAAGCCGGGACTAGCTCAGGAGCAGTACTTC
CDR3 protein: CASSKPGLAQEQYF

CDR3 length: 11
D gene: -
J gene: TRBJ1-6
V gene: TRBV5-8
clone size: few
CDR3 DNA: TGTGCCAGCAGCTTTAGGAGACCCCTCCACTTT
CDR3 protein: CASSFRRPLHF

CDR3 length: 12
D gene: -
J gene: TRBJ1-3
V gene: TRBV2
clone size: -
CDR3 DNA: TGTGCCAGCAGTGAAGGTGGAAACACCATATATTTT
CDR3 protein: CASSEGGNTIYF

CDR3 length: 15
D gene: TRBD1
J gene: TRBJ2-5
V gene: TRBV7-3
clone size: -
CDR3 DNA: TGTGCCAGCAGCTCAACGGGACAGGGATGGGAGACCCAGTACTTC
CDR3 protein: CASSSTGQGWETQYF

CDR3 length: 14
D gene: -
J gene: TRBJ1-4
V gene: TRBV18
clone size: -
CDR3 DNA: TGTGCCAGCTCACGAGCGGGAGGGAGTGAAAAACTGTTTTTT
CDR3 protein: CASSRAGGSEKLFF